Listed here is a single T cell receptor beta chain. Sequencing used immunoSEQ multiplex PCR; TCRdb keeps in-frame clones, though not all of them. The data contain under 150,000 clones, 92% of them singletons. The data stem from a study of T cell responses to AZD1222 COVID-19 vaccine. Germline trimming cut 4 bases from V and 2 bases from J; bases unmatched to any gene: 5. The germline CDR1 and CDR2 sequences are KGHSH and LQKENI. CDR3 length: 16 amino acids. The source of this sequence is an adult who received the AZD1222 COVID-19 vaccine. The source was peripheral blood, collected 28 days after the second AZD1222 dose. The V call is TRBV18, the J call TRBJ2-2, with 9 bases that match TRBD1. CDR3 sequence: CASSRRTGENTGELFF. The CDR3 coding sequence is TGTGCCAGCTCACGGCGGACAGGGGAAAACACCGGGGAGCTGTTTTTT.